This entry lists 23 T cell receptor beta chains sequenced from one sample in a study of T cell repertoires in cytomegalovirus infection (dated by TCRdb to between 2018 and 2020). These TCRs are of unknown antigen specificity. Sequenced using an Illumina HiSeq 1500. In-frame beta chains were kept once TCRdb had trimmed the public reads at Q25 with fastp and called clones with MiXCR. Rows merge per CDR3 protein into single entries with the most common DNA and genes. The sample table contains some 130,000 distinct CDR3 sequences; only one count was recorded for 20% to 30% of them. The ten largest clonotypes hold around 32% of the sample. Sequencing was done on a sample of PBMCs, sequenced either directly or after in vitro stimulation (not recorded which). These receptors were obtained from a human donor in good health (CMV status not recorded). Some clones in this sample may be carry-over from other donors' samples.

The DNA for the CDR3 is TGCAGCGTGCGGCAGCTTGATGTTGCCAAAAACATTCAGTACTTC. It codes for CSVRQLDVAKNIQYF. The chain has TRBV29-1 and TRBJ2-4; no clear D. V dropped 6 bases and J dropped 1 base, with 16 bases sitting between them. The CDR3 extends over 15 amino acids. The germline V gene has CDR1 SQVTM and CDR2 ANQGSEA.

The V gene is TRBV7-9, the J gene TRBJ2-1; 7 positions match TRBD1. From germline, CDR1 is SEHNR and CDR2 FQNEAQ (reference sequence). CDR3 length: 15 amino acids. Losses at the gene ends were 5 bases for V and 0 bases for J; bases not matched to a gene: 4. CDR3 sequence: CASSRTGSSYNEQFF. The CDR3 nucleotides are TGTGCCAGCAGCAGGACAGGTAGCTCCTACAATGAGCAGTTCTTC.

In its sample, this clonotype was seen many times. The chain joins TRBV7-8 to TRBJ2-1, with D uncertain. This CDR3 region has 15 residues. In germline, CDR1 is SGHVS, CDR2 FQNEAQ. V lost 1 base and J lost 13, with 20 bases in between. CDR3 loop: CASSLGHLDEGKQFF. The CDR3 DNA is TGTGCCAGCAGCTTAGGACACCTGGACGAAGGTAAACAGTTCTTC.

In this sample, this clonotype turned up a few times. This chain links TRBV11-2 with TRBJ2-3; D gene unclear. Trimming shortened V by 0 bases and J by 2 bases, and 9 bases separated the two germline ends. From germline, CDR1 is SGHAT and CDR2 FQNNGV. CDR3 length: 15 amino acids. CDR3 coding DNA: TGTGCCAGCAGCTTAGATCTTTTCTACACAGATACGCAGTATTTT. This sequence encodes CASSLDLFYTDTQYF.

This clonotype has ten or more counts. The rearrangement uses TRBV4-3 and TRBJ1-2; D uncertain. CDR1 and CDR2 (germline): LGHNA, YSLEER. Deletions cut 0 bases from V and 0 bases from J, with 11 bases between. The CDR3 contains 16 residues. CDR3 coding DNA: TGCGCCAGCAGCCAAGATCGGACGCCAACTAACTATGGCTACACCTTC. It codes for CASSQDRTPTNYGYTF.

This clonotype was seen many times. The V call is TRBV11-2, the J call TRBJ2-3, with 9 nucleotides matching TRBD2. Germline CDR1 reads SGHAT; CDR2 reads FQNNGV. Trimming took 5 bases from V and 4 from J; bases not matched to a gene: 13. There are 17 residues in the CDR3. CDR3 nucleotide sequence: TGTGCCAGCAGCAAACTACATAGCGGGAGTTGGGCAGATACGCAGTATTTT. Translation: CASSKLHSGSWADTQYF.

The chain uses TRBV10-3 and TRBJ2-1, with TRBD1 as a possible D gene (5 bases). Germline values: CDR1 ENHRY, CDR2 SYGVKD. Between the trimmed V and J ends, which lost 2 bases and 8 bases, there was a span of 16 bases. This CDR3 spans 15 amino acids. Here the CDR3 DNA reads TGTGCCATCAGTGAGGGGCAGGGAAGGTGGGATGAGCAGTTCTTC. Translating it yields CAISEGQGRWDEQFF.

This clonotype was picked up many times. The genes are TRBV7-2 and TRBJ1-3, with a weak D call TRBD1 (5 bases). The CDR3 is made up of 15 amino acids. Germline V CDR1 and CDR2: SGHTA, FQGNSA. V was shortened by 1 base and J by 4 bases, with 11 bases between the two germline ends. CDR3 nucleotides: TGTGCCAGCAGCTTAGTGGGGGGTGGAGGAAACACCATATATTTT. This gives the protein CASSLVGGGGNTIYF.

The chain joins TRBV4-1 to TRBJ2-1, with 14 bases fitting TRBD2. CDR3 size: 17 residues. Germline values: CDR1 MGHRA, CDR2 YSYEKL. V trimming: 2 bases; J trimming: 10 bases; junction bases outside the gene matches: 10. The CDR3, as DNA: TGCGCCAGCAGCCAATTCGGGACTAGCGGGAGATTGGGCGAGCAGTTCTTC. Its protein product is CASSQFGTSGRLGEQFF.

There are a few counts of this clonotype. V is TRBV11-2 and J is TRBJ2-3, with 7 nucleotides matching TRBD2. CDR3 length: 16 amino acids. V was clipped by 1 base and J by 3 bases; unmatched bases: 7. Looked up from germline, CDR1 is SGHAT and CDR2 is FQNNGV. The CDR3 reads CASSLGRGEWTDTQYF. CDR3 sequence (DNA): TGTGCCAGCAGCTTAGGACGGGGGGAGTGGACAGATACGCAGTATTTT.

This clonotype was found a few times. CDR3 loop: CASSPLGDRGKSSYNEQFF. DNA of the CDR3: TGTGCCAGCAGTCCCCTAGGGGACAGGGGGAAAAGCTCCTACAATGAGCAGTTCTTC. The genes are TRBV28 and TRBJ2-1; 11 nucleotides agree with TRBD1. The CDR3 covers 19 residues. After removal of 5 bases from V and 0 bases from J, the junction contained 12 bases not matched to a gene. Germline V CDR1 and CDR2: MDHEN, SYDVKM.

This clonotype was seen more than once but under ten times. J is TRBJ2-7 and V is TRBV27; a weak D match, TRBD1 (6 bases). The CDR3 has 16 residues. The ends were cut back, 5 bases at V and 6 bases at J, with 23 bases in the middle. Germline loops: CDR1 MNHEY, CDR2 SMNVEV (reference sequence). The CDR3: CASSPQGSGKKGEQYF. CDR3 nucleotides: TGTGCCAGCAGTCCGCAGGGGAGTGGTAAGAAAGGCGAGCAGTACTTC.

This clonotype was counted only a few times. The chain uses TRBV6-1 and TRBJ1-1; D uncertain. The CDR3 runs 13 residues. CDR1 is MNHNS, CDR2 SASEGT, per germline. Trimming shortened V by 1 base and J by 3 bases, and 6 bases separated the two germline ends. The CDR3 region has the DNA TGTGCCAGCAGTGAAGAACCAGACACTGAAGCTTTCTTT. Translation: CASSEEPDTEAFF.

The J gene is TRBJ2-2, the V gene TRBV7-9, with 12 bases fitting TRBD2. The V gene's germline CDR1 is SEHNR and CDR2 FQNEAQ (reference sequence). The CDR3 loop spans 21 amino acids. V lost 5 bases, J lost 6 bases, and 22 bases stayed unmatched. CDR3 in DNA: TGTGCCAGCAGCAAATCCCGTATAACTGGACTAGCGGGACCTGGAGCCGGGGAGCTGTTTTTT. Its protein is CASSKSRITGLAGPGAGELFF.

In this sample, this clonotype turned up a few times. The chain recombines TRBV29-1 with TRBJ2-2; D might be TRBD1 (6 bases). Germline CDR1 reads SQVTM; CDR2 reads ANQGSEA. Trimming left V 6 bases short and J 7 bases short, with 15 bases between. CDR3 size: 13 residues. DNA of the CDR3: TGCAGCGTGCCAGGGGCCGGGATCGGGGAGCTGTTTTTT. This encodes CSVPGAGIGELFF.

The rearrangement joins TRBV12-3 or TRBV12-4 to TRBJ1-6; D unresolved. V was shortened by 8 bases and J by 10 bases, with 15 bases between the two germline ends. This CDR3 has 13 residues. CDR3 residues: CASVDKPRSPLHF. The CDR3 DNA follows: TGTGCCAGCGTCGACAAGCCCAGATCACCCCTCCACTTT.

The chain links TRBV6-5 to TRBJ1-2; D is unresolved. The CDR3 loop spans 14 amino acids. V lost 1 base and J 4 bases, leaving 10 bases between the germline ends. CDR1 and CDR2 from the germline V gene are MNHEY and SVGAGI. DNA of the CDR3: TGTGCCAGCAGTTACTGGGCTGGATCCTATGGCTACACCTTC. This gives the protein CASSYWAGSYGYTF.

This chain uses TRBV4-1 with TRBJ2-5; 8 nucleotides align to TRBD2. This CDR3 is 16 amino acids long. Per germline, CDR1 MGHRA and CDR2 YSYEKL. Unmatched junction bases numbered 7, after V lost 2 bases and J lost 2 bases. DNA of the CDR3: TGCGCCAGCAGCCAAACCCTCGGGACTAGACAAGAGACCCAGTACTTC. Translated, it gives CASSQTLGTRQETQYF.

This clonotype was counted only a few times. The genes are TRBV14 and TRBJ1-4; 8 bases match TRBD1. The trim removed 6 bases at V and 5 bases at J, leaving 8 bases unmatched. Germline CDR1 and CDR2: SGHDN and FVKESK. This CDR3 is 15 amino acids long. This CDR3 reads CASSPRQGINEKLFF. CDR3 sequence (DNA): TGTGCCAGCAGTCCTAGACAGGGGATAAATGAAAAACTGTTTTTT.

In this sample, this clonotype turned up a few times. The chain recombines TRBV20-1 with TRBJ2-7; perhaps TRBD2 as D (7 bases). The germline V gene encodes CDR1 DFQATT and CDR2 SNEGSKA (reference sequence). The CDR3 spans 14 residues. Trimming stripped 3 bases from V and 0 bases from J, with 12 bases between. CDR3 protein: CSASGGGSSYEQYF. The DNA of the CDR3 is TGCAGTGCTAGTGGGGGCGGGAGCTCCTACGAGCAGTACTTC.

This clonotype was found a few times. The gene calls are TRBV12-3 or TRBV12-4 and TRBJ1-6; the D gene is possibly TRBD1 (6 bases). Trimming pared 5 bases from V and 9 bases from J, leaving 8 bases between. The CDR3 runs 12 residues. CDR3 protein: CASSATGSPLHF. DNA of the CDR3: TGTGCCAGCAGTGCGACAGGTTCACCCCTCCACTTT.

This rearrangement joins TRBV28 to TRBJ2-7; D is uncertain. This CDR3 is 13 amino acids long. V gave up 3 bases and J gave up 3 bases, with 9 bases separating them. CDR1 is MDHEN and CDR2 is SYDVKM in the germline V gene. The CDR3 region is CASSLSAVYEQYF. The CDR3 DNA reads TGTGCCAGCAGTTTGTCTGCGGTCTACGAGCAGTACTTC.

The chain combines TRBV5-5 with TRBJ2-1, with 7 bases matching TRBD1. The CDR3 extends over 15 amino acids. The ends lost 4 bases at V and 1 base at J; junction bases unmatched: 5. Germline V gene lookup returns CDR1 SGHKS and CDR2 YYEKEE (reference sequence). The CDR3 bases are TGTGCCAGCAGCGTCGACAGGGCTTCCTACAATGAGCAGTTCTTC. It yields the protein CASSVDRASYNEQFF. Drawing the rest from reference TRBV5-5 and TRBJ2-1, the complete variable domain is DAGVTQSPTHLIKTRGQQVTLRCSPISGHKSVSWYQQVLGQGPQFIFQYYEKEERGRGNFPDRFSARQFPNYSSELNVNALLLGDSALYLCASSVDRASYNEQFFGPGTRLTVL.